The 23 T cell receptor beta chains reported below all come from one sample, sequenced in a study of T cell repertoires in cytomegalovirus infection. TCRdb used MiXCR to reprocess the reads, holding one entry per CDR3 protein. Among about 920,000 distinct CDR3 sequences listed, 30% to 40% were seen once. The antigens for these receptors are not known. The sample here was cultured CD8+ T cells from PBMCs, taken from culture after CMV antigen stimulation. Source of these receptors: a human donor in good health (CMV status not recorded). Some clones in this sample may be carry-over from other donors' samples.

This clonotype was observed once. The chain joins TRBV18 to TRBJ2-7; D not certain. The CDR3 runs 11 residues. V was pared by 5 bases and J by 6 bases, with 8 bases between. The germline V gene has CDR1 KGHSH and CDR2 LQKENI. CDR3 amino acids: CASSGASEQYF. The CDR3 nucleotides are TGTGCCAGCTCAGGAGCATCCGAGCAGTACTTC.

This clonotype was detected a few times. The rearrangement uses TRBV29-1 and TRBJ1-2; no clear D gene. The germline V gene has CDR1 SQVTM and CDR2 ANQGSEA. The CDR3 totals 16 residues. Trimming pared 2 bases from V and 4 bases from J, leaving 20 bases between. The CDR3 protein is CSVEIFVASATYGYTF. The DNA for the CDR3 is TGCAGCGTTGAAATATTTGTGGCCTCCGCTACCTATGGCTACACCTTC.

This clonotype was counted many times. The chain recombines TRBV24-1 with TRBJ1-2, with 10 bases identical to TRBD1. CDR3 length equals 15 residues. After removal of 7 bases from V and 8 bases from J, the junction contained 12 bases not matched to a gene. CDR1 is KGHDR, CDR2 SFDVKD, per germline. In nucleotides, the CDR3 is TGTGCCACCAGCCTCATATACGGGACAGGGGACGGCTACACCTTC. This encodes CATSLIYGTGDGYTF.

The sample holds a few counts of this clonotype. The chain has TRBV12-3 or TRBV12-4 and TRBJ2-7, with 8 nucleotides matching TRBD2. The length of the CDR3 is 12 residues. V lost 9 bases and J lost 5; bases outside the gene matches: 6. CDR3 sequence reads: CASSAGGNEQYF. The DNA of the CDR3 is TGTGCCAGTTCGGCGGGGGGAAACGAGCAGTACTTC.

This clonotype came up once. Written as DNA, the CDR3 is TGTGCCAGCTTGGGTAGCGGGGGGGCCGGGATCACCGGGGAGCTGTTTTTT. It is translated as CASLGSGGAGITGELFF. The rearrangement links TRBV19 to TRBJ2-2; 11 positions match TRBD2. The CDR3 has 17 residues. Germline loops: CDR1 LNHDA, CDR2 SQIVND (reference sequence). V gave up 9 bases and J gave up 4 bases; unmatched junction bases: 13.

As concerns this clonotype: A single base separates this from a much larger clone, so it may be a read error. V usage is TRBV5-1 and J usage is TRBJ1-1; perhaps TRBD1 as D (5 bases). This CDR3 comprises 17 residues. Germline V lookup: CDR1 SGHRS, CDR2 YFSETQ. V was clipped by 4 bases and J by 2 bases, with 21 bases between them. The CDR3 here is CASSLCYPGSPNTEAFF. CDR3 coding DNA: TGCGCCAGCAGCCTCTGCTACCCAGGGTCACCAAACACTGAAGCTTTCTTT.

This clonotype was picked up a small number of times. The J gene is TRBJ1-5, the V gene TRBV12-3 or TRBV12-4; D is unclear. The CDR3 contains 13 residues. The germline V and J ends were trimmed by 10 bases and 9 bases, with 19 bases remaining between them. CDR3 residues: CATSDGRIMPQHF. CDR3 DNA: TGTGCCACCTCCGATGGAAGGATCATGCCCCAGCATTTT.

This clonotype was recorded many times. This chain uses TRBV7-9 with TRBJ2-7; no reliable D call. The CDR3 is 15 amino acids. Germline V CDR1 and CDR2: SEHNR, FQNEAQ (reference sequence). V was trimmed by 1 base and J by 4 bases, leaving 14 bases between them. CDR3 protein: CASSLVVVDEYEQYV. CDR3 in DNA: TGTGCCAGCAGCTTAGTGGTGGTGGACGAATACGAGCAGTACGTC.

The chain employs TRBV7-9 and TRBJ2-2, with D tentatively TRBD1 (5 bases). The V and J ends lost 2 bases and 0 bases respectively, with 10 bases between them. Germline CDR1 is SEHNR and CDR2 is FQNEAQ (reference sequence). CDR3 length equals 16 residues. This CDR3 reads CASSLSWTSNTGELFF. DNA for the CDR3: TGTGCCAGCAGCTTATCTTGGACATCGAACACCGGGGAGCTGTTTTTT.

Comments on this clonotype: An end of the junction differs from the germline gene, which may be a read error. The V call is TRBV12-3 or TRBV12-4, the J call TRBJ1-1, with D perhaps matching TRBD1 (5 bases). The CDR3 is 15 residues long. CDR3 bases: TGTGTCAGCAGTACCCCCCACAGGTTGAACACTGAAGCTTTCTTT. It codes for CVSSTPHRLNTEAFF.

The sample holds a few counts of this clonotype. The chain joins TRBV7-6 to TRBJ2-7; 7 nucleotides line up with TRBD1. The CDR3 length is 16 residues. V lost 4 bases, J lost 0 bases, and 9 bases stayed unmatched. CDR1 SGHVS and CDR2 FNYEAQ come from the germline V gene. CDR3 bases: TGTGCCAGCAGCTCATCGGGACAGCCGAACTCCTACGAGCAGTACTTC. It specifies CASSSSGQPNSYEQYF.

J is TRBJ2-7 and V is TRBV6-2 or TRBV6-3, with D perhaps assigned TRBD1 or TRBD2 (5 bases each). The ends were cut back, 5 bases at V and 4 bases at J, with 15 bases in the middle. The CDR3 is 14 amino acids. The V gene's germline CDR1 is MNHEY and CDR2 SVGEGT. CDR3 loop: CASSPPGRFYEQYV. CDR3 coding DNA: TGTGCCAGCAGTCCACCGGGACGGTTTTACGAGCAGTACGTC.

The chain has TRBV7-6 and TRBJ2-7; D is ambiguous. The CDR3 covers 13 residues. Between the trimmed V and J ends, which lost 5 bases and 0 bases, there was a span of 8 bases. Germline assignment: CDR1 SGHVS and CDR2 FNYEAQ. The CDR3 protein is CASSLMGSYEQYF. The CDR3 DNA reads as TGTGCCAGCAGCCTGATGGGCTCCTACGAGCAGTACTTC.

The chain couples TRBV10-3 to TRBJ2-3; D gene unclear. Trimming took off 7 bases at V and 1 base at J, with 15 bases between the two ends. CDR1 and CDR2 (germline): ENHRY, SYGVKD. This CDR3 region has 15 residues. The DNA for the CDR3 is TGTGCCATCACCACGACAATCGGCGGCACAGATACGCAGTATTTT. Its protein product is CAITTTIGGTDTQYF.

The chain joins TRBV7-6 to TRBJ2-2, with D possibly matching TRBD2 (6 bases). This CDR3 is 16 amino acids long. The germline gives CDR1 SGHVS, CDR2 FNYEAQ. Trimming shortened V by 1 base and J by 2 bases, and 11 bases separated the two germline ends. CDR3 sequence (DNA): TGTGCCAGCAGCTTAGGAGTGGGGGGTAACACCGGGGAGCTGTTTTTT. This translates into CASSLGVGGNTGELFF.

Only a few counts were recorded for this clonotype. The gene calls are TRBV10-2 and TRBJ1-3; D ambiguous. Germline CDR1 WSHSY, CDR2 SAAADI. The CDR3 has 15 amino acids. Trimming removed 8 bases from V and 0 bases from J, with 14 bases in between. The DNA for the CDR3 is TGCGCCAGCTACGGTCCCGAGAGCTCTGGAAACACCATATATTTT. Protein sequence: CASYGPESSGNTIYF.

Notes on this clonotype: In this CDR3 the conserved last residue, phenylalanine or tryptophan, is missing, so a read error is likely. This CDR3 is CATSRATYEQYY. CDR3 DNA: TGTGCCACCAGCCGGGCGACCTACGAGCAGTACTAC. The chain couples TRBV15 to TRBJ2-7; D unclear. In germline, CDR1 is LNHNV, CDR2 YYDKDF (reference sequence). This CDR3 comprises 12 residues. Trimming stripped 5 bases from V and 2 bases from J, with 7 bases between.

This chain connects TRBV29-1 to TRBJ2-2, with no clear D. Trimming cost V 1 base and J 5 bases, with 8 bases left between them. In germline, CDR1 is SQVTM, CDR2 ANQGSEA. This CDR3 contains 13 residues. The CDR3 bases are TGCAGCGTTGAAGGGCTGAGAACCGGGGAGCTGTTTTTT. This sequence encodes CSVEGLRTGELFF.

The gene calls are TRBV4-1 and TRBJ1-1; D is unresolved. This CDR3 spans 10 amino acids. Germline-derived CDR1 and CDR2 are MGHRA and YSYEKL. V was shortened by 3 bases and J by 7 bases, with 3 bases between the two germline ends. In DNA, the CDR3 is TGCGCCAGCAGCCAGGATGAAGCTTTCTTT. Its translation is CASSQDEAFF.

This clonotype has at least ten counts. The chain couples TRBV7-6 to TRBJ2-5, with D unresolved. V was shortened by 4 bases and J by 3 bases, with 21 bases between the two germline ends. The CDR3 runs to 17 residues. The germline V gene has CDR1 SGHVS and CDR2 FNYEAQ. The CDR3 sequence is CASSYIWRANLEETQYF. The DNA for the CDR3 is TGTGCCAGCAGCTATATCTGGCGCGCGAACTTAGAAGAGACCCAGTACTTC.

This clonotype was seen a few times. The chain joins TRBV6-1 to TRBJ2-1; 9 bases match TRBD2. Germline loops: CDR1 MNHNS, CDR2 SASEGT. This CDR3 has 17 amino acids. Trimming cost V 6 bases and J 8 bases; bases outside gene matches: 17. CDR3: CASRQLRAGGPSHEQFF. DNA of the CDR3: TGTGCCAGCAGACAACTAAGAGCGGGGGGCCCTTCGCATGAGCAGTTCTTC.

V gene TRBV12-3 or TRBV12-4 combines with J gene TRBJ1-2; unclear D gene. Trimming stripped 5 bases from V and 8 bases from J, with 9 bases between. The CDR3 has 11 amino acids. The CDR3 DNA reads TGTGCCAGCAGTCAGGATGACGGCTACACCTTC. Its protein product is CASSQDDGYTF.

This clonotype showed up just a few times. The chain employs TRBV7-6 and TRBJ1-1, with D tentatively TRBD1 (5 bases). CDR3 length: 14 amino acids. Germline CDR1 and CDR2: SGHVS and FNYEAQ. The ends were cut back, 1 base at V and 8 bases at J, with 14 bases in the middle. Here the CDR3 reads CASSLDQGKEEAFF. CDR3 DNA: TGTGCCAGCAGCTTAGATCAGGGAAAGGAGGAAGCTTTCTTT.